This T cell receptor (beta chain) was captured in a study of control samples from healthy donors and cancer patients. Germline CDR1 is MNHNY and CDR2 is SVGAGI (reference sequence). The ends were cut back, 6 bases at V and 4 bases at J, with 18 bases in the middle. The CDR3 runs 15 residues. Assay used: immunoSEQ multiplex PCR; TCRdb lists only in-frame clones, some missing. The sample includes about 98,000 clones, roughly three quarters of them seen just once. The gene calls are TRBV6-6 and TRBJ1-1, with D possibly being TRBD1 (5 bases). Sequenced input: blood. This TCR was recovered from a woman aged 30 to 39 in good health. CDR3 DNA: TGTGCCAGCAGGCGGGACGGTGGCTTGGGCACTGAAGCTTTCTTT. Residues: CASRRDGGLGTEAFF.